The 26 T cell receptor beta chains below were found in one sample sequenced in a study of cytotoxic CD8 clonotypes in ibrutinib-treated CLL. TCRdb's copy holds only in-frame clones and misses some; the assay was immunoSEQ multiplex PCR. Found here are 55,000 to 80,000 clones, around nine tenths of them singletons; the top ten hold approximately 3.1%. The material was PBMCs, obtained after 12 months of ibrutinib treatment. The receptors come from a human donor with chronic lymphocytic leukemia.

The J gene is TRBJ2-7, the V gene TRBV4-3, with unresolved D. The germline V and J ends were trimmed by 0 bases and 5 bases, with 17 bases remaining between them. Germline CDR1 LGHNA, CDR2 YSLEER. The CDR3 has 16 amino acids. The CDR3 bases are TGCGCCAGCAGCCAAGAGGCCGCCCCAGGTCTTCACGAGCAGTACTTC. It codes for CASSQEAAPGLHEQYF.

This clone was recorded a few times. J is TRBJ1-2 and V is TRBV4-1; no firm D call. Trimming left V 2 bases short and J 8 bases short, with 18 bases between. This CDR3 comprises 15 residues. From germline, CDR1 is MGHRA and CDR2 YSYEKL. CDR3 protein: CASSQPGESPEGYTF. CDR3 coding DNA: TGCGCCAGCAGCCAACCAGGAGAGTCCCCGGAGGGCTACACCTTC.

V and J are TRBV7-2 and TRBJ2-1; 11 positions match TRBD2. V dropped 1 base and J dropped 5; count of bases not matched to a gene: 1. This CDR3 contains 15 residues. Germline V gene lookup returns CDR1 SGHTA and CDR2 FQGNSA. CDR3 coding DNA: TGTGCCAGCAGCTTAGGACTAGCGGGGAACAATGAGCAGTTCTTC. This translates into CASSLGLAGNNEQFF.

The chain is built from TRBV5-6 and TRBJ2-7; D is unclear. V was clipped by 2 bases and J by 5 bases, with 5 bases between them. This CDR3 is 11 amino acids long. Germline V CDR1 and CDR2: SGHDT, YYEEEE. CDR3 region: CASSLSNEQYF. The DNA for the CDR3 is TGTGCCAGCAGCTTAAGCAACGAGCAGTACTTC. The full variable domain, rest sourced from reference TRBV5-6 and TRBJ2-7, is DAGVTQSPTHLIKTRGQQVTLRCSPKSGHDTVSWYQQALGQGPQFIFQYYEEEERQRGNFPDRFSGHQFPNYSSELNVNALLLGDSALYLCASSLSNEQYFGPGTRLTVT.

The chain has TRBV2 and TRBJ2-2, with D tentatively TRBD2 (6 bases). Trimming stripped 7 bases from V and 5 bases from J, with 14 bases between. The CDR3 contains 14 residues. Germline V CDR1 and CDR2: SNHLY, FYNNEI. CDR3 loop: CASISPRETGELFF. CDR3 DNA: TGTGCCAGCATTTCGCCCCGGGAGACCGGGGAGCTGTTTTTT.

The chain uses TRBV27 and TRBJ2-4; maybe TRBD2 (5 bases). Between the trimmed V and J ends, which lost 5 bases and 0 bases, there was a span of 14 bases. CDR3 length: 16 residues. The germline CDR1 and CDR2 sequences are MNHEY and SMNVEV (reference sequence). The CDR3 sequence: CASSLAGVLAKNIQYF. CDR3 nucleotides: TGTGCCAGCAGTCTAGCAGGCGTACTAGCCAAAAACATTCAGTACTTC.

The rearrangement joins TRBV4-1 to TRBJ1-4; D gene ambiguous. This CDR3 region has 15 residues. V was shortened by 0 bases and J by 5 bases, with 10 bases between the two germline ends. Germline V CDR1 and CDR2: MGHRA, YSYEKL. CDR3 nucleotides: TGCGCCAGCAGCCAAGATTGGGCGGGAAATGAAAAACTGTTTTTT. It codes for CASSQDWAGNEKLFF.

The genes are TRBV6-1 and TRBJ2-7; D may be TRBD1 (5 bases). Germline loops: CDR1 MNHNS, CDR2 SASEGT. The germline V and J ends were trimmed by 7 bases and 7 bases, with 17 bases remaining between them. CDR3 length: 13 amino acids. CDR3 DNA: TGTGCCAGCATTTCGGGCAGGGATCGGGAGCAGTACTTC. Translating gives CASISGRDREQYF.

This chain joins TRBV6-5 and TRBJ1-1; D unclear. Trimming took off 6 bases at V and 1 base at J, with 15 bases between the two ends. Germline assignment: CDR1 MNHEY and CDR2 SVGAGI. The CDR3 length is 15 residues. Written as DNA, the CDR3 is TGTGCCAGCAGATTATTACCCCGACAGAACACTGAAGCTTTCTTT. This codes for CASRLLPRQNTEAFF.

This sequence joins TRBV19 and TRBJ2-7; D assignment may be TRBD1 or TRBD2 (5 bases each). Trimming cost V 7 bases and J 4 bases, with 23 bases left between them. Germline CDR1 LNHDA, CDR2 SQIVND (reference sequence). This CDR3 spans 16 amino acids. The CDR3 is CASTTIRGKGIYEQYF. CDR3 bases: TGTGCCAGTACCACAATCCGGGGCAAGGGCATATACGAGCAGTACTTC.

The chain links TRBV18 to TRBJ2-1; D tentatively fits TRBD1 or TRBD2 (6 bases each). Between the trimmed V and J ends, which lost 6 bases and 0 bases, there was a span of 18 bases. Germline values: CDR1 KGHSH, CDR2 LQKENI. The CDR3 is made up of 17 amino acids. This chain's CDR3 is CASSQAPGASSYNEQFF. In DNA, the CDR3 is TGTGCCAGCTCGCAGGCACCGGGGGCGAGCTCCTACAATGAGCAGTTCTTC.

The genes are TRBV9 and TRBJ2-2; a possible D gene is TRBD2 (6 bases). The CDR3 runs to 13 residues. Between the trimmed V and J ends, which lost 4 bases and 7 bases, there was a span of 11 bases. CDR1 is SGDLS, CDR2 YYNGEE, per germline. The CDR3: CASSPVEGGELFF. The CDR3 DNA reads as TGTGCCAGCAGCCCGGTGGAGGGCGGGGAGCTGTTTTTT.

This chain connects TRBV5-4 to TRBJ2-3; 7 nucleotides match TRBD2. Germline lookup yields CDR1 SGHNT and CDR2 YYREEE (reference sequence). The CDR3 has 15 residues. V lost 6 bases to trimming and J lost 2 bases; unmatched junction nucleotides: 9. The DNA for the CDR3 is TGTGCCAGCACCTCGGGGGGAGGGGTCACAGATACGCAGTATTTT. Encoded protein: CASTSGGGVTDTQYF.

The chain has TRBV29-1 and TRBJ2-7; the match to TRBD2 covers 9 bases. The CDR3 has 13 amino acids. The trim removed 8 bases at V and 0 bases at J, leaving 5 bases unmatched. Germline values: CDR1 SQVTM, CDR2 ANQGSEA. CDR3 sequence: CSIQAGGSYEQYF. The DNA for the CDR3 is TGCAGCATTCAAGCGGGAGGCTCCTACGAGCAGTACTTC.

The CDR3 DNA follows: TGTGCCAGCAGCTTAATGGGGTTGGTGGGCGGCTACGAGCAGTACTTC. Amino acids: CASSLMGLVGGYEQYF. The chain couples TRBV7-2 to TRBJ2-7; no definite D call. V was clipped by 2 bases and J by 3 bases, with 17 bases between them. The CDR3 has 16 residues. The germline V gene has CDR1 SGHTA and CDR2 FQGNSA.

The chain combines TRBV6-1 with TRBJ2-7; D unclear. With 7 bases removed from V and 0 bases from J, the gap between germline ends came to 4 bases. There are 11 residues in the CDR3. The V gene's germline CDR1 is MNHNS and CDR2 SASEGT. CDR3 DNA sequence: TGTGCCAGCATGACCTCCTACGAGCAGTACTTC. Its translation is CASMTSYEQYF.

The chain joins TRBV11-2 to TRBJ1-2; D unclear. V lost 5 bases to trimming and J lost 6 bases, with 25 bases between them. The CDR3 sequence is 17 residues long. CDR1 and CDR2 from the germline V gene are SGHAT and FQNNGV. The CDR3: CASSTPLRSGPGHGYTF. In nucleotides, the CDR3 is TGTGCCAGCAGCACCCCTCTCCGCTCAGGCCCCGGACATGGCTACACCTTC.

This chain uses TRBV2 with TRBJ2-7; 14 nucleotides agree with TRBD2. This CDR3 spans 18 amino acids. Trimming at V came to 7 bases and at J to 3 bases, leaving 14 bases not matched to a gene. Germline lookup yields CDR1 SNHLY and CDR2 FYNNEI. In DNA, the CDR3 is TGTGCCAGCACACCCCCTAGGCCGGGACTAGCGGGAGTCTACGAGCAGTACTTC. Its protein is CASTPPRPGLAGVYEQYF.

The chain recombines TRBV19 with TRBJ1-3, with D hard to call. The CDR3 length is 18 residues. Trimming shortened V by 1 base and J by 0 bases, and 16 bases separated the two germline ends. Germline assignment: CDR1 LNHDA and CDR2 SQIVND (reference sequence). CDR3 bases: TGTGCCAGTAGTATAGCTATATATGAGGACTACTCTGGAAACACCATATATTTT. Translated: CASSIAIYEDYSGNTIYF.

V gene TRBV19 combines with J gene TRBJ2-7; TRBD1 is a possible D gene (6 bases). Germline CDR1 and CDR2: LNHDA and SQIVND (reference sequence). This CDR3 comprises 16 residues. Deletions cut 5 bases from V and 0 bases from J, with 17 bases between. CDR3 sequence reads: CASSPPGVWGSYEQYF. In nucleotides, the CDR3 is TGTGCCAGTAGTCCCCCAGGGGTCTGGGGCTCCTACGAGCAGTACTTC.

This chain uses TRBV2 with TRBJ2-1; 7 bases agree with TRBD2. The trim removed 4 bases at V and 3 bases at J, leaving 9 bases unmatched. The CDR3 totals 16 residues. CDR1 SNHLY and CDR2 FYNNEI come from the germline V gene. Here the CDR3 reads CASSGPLAVGYNEQFF. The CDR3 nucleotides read TGTGCCAGCAGTGGACCTCTAGCGGTGGGCTACAATGAGCAGTTCTTC. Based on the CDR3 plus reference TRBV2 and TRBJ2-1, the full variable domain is EPEVTQTPSHQVTQMGQEVILRCVPISNHLYFYWYRQILGQKVEFLVSFYNNEISEKSEIFDDQFSVERPDGSNFTLKIRSTKLEDSAMYFCASSGPLAVGYNEQFFGPGTRLTVL.

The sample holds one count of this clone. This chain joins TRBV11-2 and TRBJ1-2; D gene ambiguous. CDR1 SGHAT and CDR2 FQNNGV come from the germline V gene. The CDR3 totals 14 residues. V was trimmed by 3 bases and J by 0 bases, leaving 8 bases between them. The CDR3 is CASSFGRTNYGYTF. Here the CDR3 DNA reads TGTGCCAGCAGCTTCGGCAGAACTAACTATGGCTACACCTTC.

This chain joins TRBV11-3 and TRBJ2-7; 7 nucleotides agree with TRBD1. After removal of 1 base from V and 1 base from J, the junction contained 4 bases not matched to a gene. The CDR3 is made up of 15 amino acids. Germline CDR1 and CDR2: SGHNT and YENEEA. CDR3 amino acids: CASSLGGTASYEQYF. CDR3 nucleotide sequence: TGTGCCAGCAGCTTAGGTGGGACAGCTTCCTACGAGCAGTACTTC.

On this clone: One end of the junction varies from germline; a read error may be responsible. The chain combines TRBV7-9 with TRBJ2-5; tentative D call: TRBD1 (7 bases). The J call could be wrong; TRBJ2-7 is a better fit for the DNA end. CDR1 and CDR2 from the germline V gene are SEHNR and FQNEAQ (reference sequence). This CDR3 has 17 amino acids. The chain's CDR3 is CASSPRGAGQPSHEQYF. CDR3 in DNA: TGTGCCAGCAGCCCGCGTGGGGCGGGACAGCCCTCCCACGAGCAGTACTTC.

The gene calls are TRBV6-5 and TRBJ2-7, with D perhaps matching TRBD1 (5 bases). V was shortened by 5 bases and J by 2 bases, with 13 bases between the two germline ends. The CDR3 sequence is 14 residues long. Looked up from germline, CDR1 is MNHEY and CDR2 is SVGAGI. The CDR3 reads CASSVNAGTYEQYF. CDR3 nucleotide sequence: TGTGCCAGCAGTGTAAATGCAGGGACCTACGAGCAGTACTTC.

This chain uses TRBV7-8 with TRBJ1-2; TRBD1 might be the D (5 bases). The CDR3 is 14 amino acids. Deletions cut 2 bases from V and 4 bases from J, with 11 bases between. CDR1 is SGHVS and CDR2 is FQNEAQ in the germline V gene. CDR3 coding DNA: TGTGCCAGCAGCTTACAGGGTACGACCTATGGCTACACCTTC. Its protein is CASSLQGTTYGYTF.